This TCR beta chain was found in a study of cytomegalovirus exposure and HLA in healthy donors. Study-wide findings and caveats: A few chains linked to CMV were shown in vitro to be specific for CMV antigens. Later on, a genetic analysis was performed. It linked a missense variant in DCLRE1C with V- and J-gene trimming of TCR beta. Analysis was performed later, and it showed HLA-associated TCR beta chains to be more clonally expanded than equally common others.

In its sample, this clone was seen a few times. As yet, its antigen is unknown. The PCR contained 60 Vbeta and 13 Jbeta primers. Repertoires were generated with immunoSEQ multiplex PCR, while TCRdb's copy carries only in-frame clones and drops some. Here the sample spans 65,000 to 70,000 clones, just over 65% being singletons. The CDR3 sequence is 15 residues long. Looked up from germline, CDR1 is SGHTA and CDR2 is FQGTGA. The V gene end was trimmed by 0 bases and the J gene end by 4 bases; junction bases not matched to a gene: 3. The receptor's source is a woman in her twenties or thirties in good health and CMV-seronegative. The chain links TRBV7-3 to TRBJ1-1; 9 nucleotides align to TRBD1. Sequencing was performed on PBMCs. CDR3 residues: CASSLTTGGGTEAFF. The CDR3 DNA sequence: TGTGCCAGCAGCTTAACCACAGGGGGCGGCACTGAAGCTTTCTTT.